This section outlines one T cell receptor beta chain sequence together with its context. Its binding antigen is unknown. No much larger clonotype is one base removed from it; base qualities were not supplied. The source of the sample is a study of blood T cell repertoires in COVID-19 (dated by TCRdb to 2020 to 2022). About the study as a whole: Samples covering the acute and convalescent phases of COVID-19 were provided by collaborators in the United States, Italy and Spain. The prospective study material was composed of cDNA or gDNA derived from T cells, B-cell-depleted T cells, or PBMCs. Deeply sampled blood TCRbeta repertoires from subjects exposed to, actively infected with, or recovered from COVID-19 were included in the dataset. A freely available public database, intended as a resource for researchers studying the immune response to SARS-CoV-2, is where the repertoires were released. Samples were obtained from the ongoing ImmuneRACE study (first 160 participants) and from over a thousand subjects provided by 6 global collaborators. The sample metadata nearly always contained a de-identified subject ID, COVID-19 status, age in years and sex. Where HLA class I and class II types were available, the types were taken from metadata supplied by the sample provider, not from assay-based typing.

Whole blood was collected in K2EDTA tubes by collaborating institutions according to the institutions' own protocols. For TCRbeta analysis, collaborators shipped samples as frozen whole blood, isolated PBMCs, or DNA extracted from either of those sample types. TCRbeta CDR3 regions were amplified from genomic DNA by means of the immunoSEQ Assay, a bias-controlled multiplex PCR. As for the original processing: Within the assay, amplification of reference gene primers was used to estimate how many nucleated cells each sample contained. Sequence reads were collapsed and filtered to measure the absolute abundance of every unique TCRbeta CDR3 rearrangement. For each sample, productive Simpson clonality was calculated as the square root of Simpson's diversity index over productive rearrangements. Held by TCRdb, this immuneACCESS table contains in-frame sequences only and omits some clones. Under half of the omission traces to an unresolved V gene where checked; the cause of the rest is unknown. From that table come the V and J calls and clone size; the DNA was used to work out D and trimming. The sample includes 180,000 or so clones, with approximately 83% observed a single time. The leading ten clones occupy 3.3% of the sample.

CDR1 and CDR2 are drawn from the germline V gene (reference sequence): MNHNY, SVGAGI. The cysteine opens and the phenylalanine closes a CDR3 of 10 amino acids. This entry keeps only the CDR3 DNA: 30 bases, framed from base 1. V is cut by 6 bases and J by 6 bases, and the space between the germline ends is 5 bases. Study-level results and caveats: The amount of clinical and demographic metadata varied by source and participant and was provided uncurated.

Here the chain combines TRBV6-6 and TRBJ1-2; no D gene can be assigned with confidence. The sample taken for sequencing was peripheral blood. The origin of this receptor is a man aged 60-69 years with acute or convalescent COVID-19. CDR3 protein: CASRTDGYTF. The nucleotide sequence is given as TGTGCCAGCAGAACGGATGGCTACACCTTC.